This T cell receptor (beta chain) was identified in a study of blood T cells in healthy people across ages. Broader study findings: While age rose, TCR beta diversity per million T cells dropped in a roughly linear way.

Combining a sample-barcoded 5' primer with a J-beta primer mix, a second PCR ran for roughly 6 to 11 cycles. One entry per CDR3 protein results from TCRdb running MiXCR on the 5' RACE reads. The sample contains under 2,000,000 distinct CDR3 sequences, just under 50% of which appear only once. V gave up 7 bases and J gave up 4 bases, with 13 bases separating them. From germline, CDR1 is MNHEY and CDR2 SMNVEV (reference sequence). The CDR3 runs 13 residues. Details on this clonotype: The antigen is not known.

V gene TRBV27 combines with J gene TRBJ1-2, with no clear D. The specimen was blood. The origin of this receptor is a woman in her 40s in good health. DNA for the CDR3: TGTGCCAGCACTAGTGGGAACGGCTATGGCTACACCTTC. This gives the protein CASTSGNGYGYTF.